This T cell receptor beta chain was identified in a study of beta chain features in type 1 diabetes. At the level of the study: The number of sorted cells examined across all samples was roughly 100,000,000. Broader study findings: For type 1 diabetes patients, VDJ junctions showed fewer insertions and more deletions. All four CD4+ subsets of Type 1 diabetes patients contained TCRB CDR3s that were moderately but significantly shorter. A closer apparent resemblance between naive, central memory and Treg TCRB repertoires was seen in patients than in healthy donors.

This clone was picked up many times. Its antigen remains unidentified. All of the isolated RNA was reverse transcribed, so expressed TCRB transcripts were sequenced. Regulatory, naive and central memory T cell samples averaged around 3.9 million reads. The method was immunoSEQ multiplex PCR; TCRdb's version includes in-frame clones alone and lacks a portion of them. Of some 360,000 clones detected, 8.5% to 10% appear once; the ten largest clones hold about 0.6%. Germline V gene lookup returns CDR1 SGHAT and CDR2 FQDESV (reference sequence). The CDR3 has 16 amino acids. Trimming removed 5 bases from V and 0 bases from J, with 17 bases in between.

This sequence joins TRBV11-1 and TRBJ2-7, with no clear D. The sequence derives from a man aged 30-40 years with type 1 diabetes. Sequencing was carried out using central memory CD4+ T cells from blood. The CDR3 reads CASSKDRVSTSYEQYF. DNA for the CDR3: TGTGCCAGCAGCAAGGACCGAGTGTCCACCTCCTACGAGCAGTACTTC.